This TCR beta chain is from a study of blood T cell repertoires in COVID-19. Study-wide context: T cells, B-cell-depleted T cells, or PBMCs provided the cDNA or gDNA that served as material.

The repertoire was sequenced with immunoSEQ multiplex PCR; TCRdb's copy has only in-frame clones and lacks some. Of roughly 200,000 clones listed, about nine tenths are singletons. This clonotype was sampled from a man aged 35 to 55 with acute or convalescent COVID-19. Material: peripheral blood.

The CDR3 here is CASSLGLRGEARFEQYF. The CDR3 DNA reads TGTGCCAGCAGCTTGGGACTCAGAGGGGAGGCCAGGTTCGAGCAGTACTTC. J is TRBJ2-7 and V is TRBV11-2; possibly TRBD2 for D (6 bases). Trimming shortened V by 3 bases and J by 6 bases, and 24 bases separated the two germline ends. Germline loops: CDR1 SGHAT, CDR2 FQNNGV. This CDR3 spans 17 amino acids.